The sequence of this T cell receptor (beta chain) was determined in a study of cytomegalovirus exposure and HLA in healthy donors. About the study: An early release of data contained roughly 86 million unique TCRs, which came from HLA-typed donors.

PCR amplification relied on 60 Vbeta primers (plus 13 Jbeta primers). Clones were read by immunoSEQ multiplex PCR, and TCRdb kept only the in-frame ones, dropping some. The table lists fewer than 130,000 clones, 79% of them singletons, with approximately 3% in the top ten. To note about this clone: Its cognate antigen is unknown.

Regarding the study as a whole: The productive fraction for most TCR beta V segments was about 87% or about 30% in an earlier analysis. Reportedly, HLA-A and HLA-B alleles of most subjects were accurately predicted from TCR beta. Clonal expansion was found to be greater in HLA-associated TCR beta chains than in equally common others in a later analysis.

The source of this sequence is a woman in her thirties or forties in good health and CMV-seronegative. Sequencing was performed on PBMCs.

The CDR3, as DNA: TGTGCCATCAGTGAAGGGGCGGCGGGAGGGTCTCGCGAGCAGTACTTC. It translates to CAISEGAAGGSREQYF. The J gene is TRBJ2-7, the V gene TRBV10-3; 9 nucleotides line up with TRBD2. This CDR3 comprises 16 residues. After removal of 3 bases from V and 6 bases from J, the junction contained 12 bases not matched to a gene. Germline CDR1 and CDR2: ENHRY and SYGVKD.